A single sample is the source of the 19 T cell receptor beta chains below, sequenced in a study of blood T cells in healthy people across ages. The authors ran a second PCR of roughly 6 to 12 cycles using a sample-barcoded 5' primer and a J-beta primer mix. TCRdb processed the 5' RACE reads anew with MiXCR; each CDR3 protein has one entry. The table records around 1,800,000 distinct CDR3 sequences, roughly 43% of them present only once. Specimen: blood. The receptor source for this set is a human donor in good health.

V usage is TRBV28 and J usage is TRBJ2-5, with 9 bases matching TRBD1. CDR1 is MDHEN, CDR2 SYDVKM, per germline. Trimming cost V 6 bases and J 5 bases; bases outside gene matches: 7. The CDR3 covers 14 residues. The CDR3 sequence is CASRTGGPFETQYF. The CDR3 DNA reads TGTGCCAGCAGGACAGGGGGGCCTTTTGAGACCCAGTACTTC. Based on the CDR3 plus reference TRBV28 and TRBJ2-5, the full variable domain is DVKVTQSSRYLVKRTGEKVFLECVQDMDHENMFWYRQDPGLGLRLIYFSYDVKMKEKGDIPEGYSVSREKKERFSLILESASTNQTSMYLCASRTGGPFETQYFGPGTRLLVL.

The genes are TRBV5-1 and TRBJ2-7; D ambiguous. Germline assignment: CDR1 SGHRS and CDR2 YFSETQ. V lost 4 bases to trimming and J lost 3 bases, with 20 bases between them. This CDR3 contains 16 residues. CDR3 nucleotides: TGCGCCAGCAGCGGAATAAGTACGAGCTGGGGCTACGAGCAGTACTTC. Its translation is CASSGISTSWGYEQYF.

V usage is TRBV5-6 and J usage is TRBJ2-1; D perhaps matches TRBD1 (5 bases). The V and J ends lost 4 bases and 8 bases respectively, with 10 bases between them. CDR1 is SGHDT, CDR2 YYEEEE, per germline. The CDR3 totals 12 residues. CDR3 coding DNA: TGTGCCAGCAGCGTGGACACCTATGAGCAGTTCTTC. This sequence encodes CASSVDTYEQFF.

The V call is TRBV12-3 or TRBV12-4, the J call TRBJ2-1, with D perhaps matching TRBD1 (7 bases). V gave up 2 bases and J gave up 9 bases, with 17 bases separating them. The CDR3 is 15 amino acids. CDR3 DNA sequence: TGTGCCAGCAGTTTAAAGGGAACGGGGGACAGTGAGCAGTTCTTC. Translated: CASSLKGTGDSEQFF.

This clonotype was observed a few times. V and J are TRBV10-3 and TRBJ1-6; D possibly corresponds to TRBD1 (5 bases). The germline CDR1 and CDR2 sequences are ENHRY and SYGVKD. The CDR3 is 12 residues long. V lost 10 bases and J lost 14, with 18 bases in between. The CDR3: CATEGEPGALHF. CDR3 nucleotides: TGTGCCACAGAAGGGGAACCGGGGGCCCTCCACTTT.

The V call is TRBV5-4, the J call TRBJ1-4, with D hard to call. The CDR3 has 13 amino acids. With 1 base removed from V and 6 bases from J, the gap between germline ends came to 7 bases. CDR1 SGHNT and CDR2 YYREEE come from the germline V gene (reference sequence). The CDR3 protein is CASSLFGHEKLFF. DNA of the CDR3: TGTGCCAGCAGCTTGTTTGGTCATGAAAAACTGTTTTTT.

The genes are TRBV27 and TRBJ1-1; D gene ambiguous. The CDR3 is 12 amino acids. The germline CDR1 and CDR2 sequences are MNHEY and SMNVEV (reference sequence). Trimming took 8 bases from V and 6 from J, leaving 13 bases between them. This CDR3 is CASGPLRAEAFF. DNA of the CDR3: TGTGCCAGCGGACCCCTACGGGCTGAAGCTTTCTTT.

CDR3 coding DNA: TGTGCCAGCAGTTTGGTTTCAGGCCTTTCACCCCTCCACTTT. Translated, it gives CASSLVSGLSPLHF. V usage is TRBV12-3 or TRBV12-4 and J usage is TRBJ1-6, with D hard to call. The CDR3 runs 14 residues. Trimming removed 3 bases from V and 9 bases from J, with 12 bases in between.

As concerns this clonotype: A much more abundant neighbour one base away suggests this may be a read error. The rearrangement uses TRBV4-2 and TRBJ1-4; a possible D gene is TRBD1 (6 bases). The germline V gene has CDR1 LGHNA and CDR2 YNFKEQ. This CDR3 spans 17 amino acids. The CDR3 sequence is CASSQEGAGLNNEKPFF. The CDR3 coding sequence is TGTGCCAGCAGCCAAGAGGGGGCAGGGTTGAATAATGAAAAACCGTTTTTT.

CDR3 loop: CASNGRTGAGYTF. The CDR3 DNA sequence: TGTGCCAGTAACGGGCGCACAGGGGCTGGCTACACCTTC. The gene calls are TRBV19 and TRBJ1-2, with TRBD1 matching 7 bases. Germline-derived CDR1 and CDR2 are LNHDA and SQIVND (reference sequence). The CDR3 is made up of 13 amino acids. J was trimmed by 7 bases and V by 7 bases; bases with no gene match: 9.

The chain joins TRBV2 to TRBJ2-4, with D possibly being TRBD2 (6 bases). The J call could be wrong; TRBJ2-7 is a better fit for the DNA end. The CDR3 loop spans 14 amino acids. From germline, CDR1 is SNHLY and CDR2 FYNNEI. This chain's CDR3 is CASLTGVGGYEQYF. Here the CDR3 DNA reads TGTGCCAGCCTCACGGGGGTCGGAGGTTACGAGCAGTACTTC.

The chain uses TRBV5-6 and TRBJ2-6; D is tentatively TRBD1 or TRBD2 (5 bases each). V lost 5 bases, J lost 0 bases, and 12 bases lay in between. The germline V gene has CDR1 SGHDT and CDR2 YYEEEE. The length of the CDR3 is 16 residues. The CDR3 protein is CASSWDLSSGANVLTF. In DNA form, the CDR3 reads TGTGCCAGCAGTTGGGACCTAAGCTCTGGGGCCAACGTCCTGACTTTC.

The genes are TRBV29-1 and TRBJ2-1; TRBD1 agrees at 7 bases. V was clipped by 7 bases and J by 0 bases; unmatched bases: 9. Germline V gene lookup returns CDR1 SQVTM and CDR2 ANQGSEA. The CDR3 totals 15 residues. CDR3 DNA sequence: TGCAGCGGTCTTGGACAGGCGAGCTCCTACAATGAGCAGTTCTTC. Translated, it gives CSGLGQASSYNEQFF.

This clonotype was seen a few times. This chain connects TRBV5-6 to TRBJ2-5; 9 positions match TRBD2. Germline trimming cut 3 bases from V and 7 bases from J; bases unmatched to any gene: 16. In germline, CDR1 is SGHDT, CDR2 YYEEEE. This CDR3 has 17 amino acids. This CDR3 reads CASSSGLAQSVKATQYF. The DNA for the CDR3 is TGTGCCAGCAGCTCGGGACTAGCCCAAAGTGTAAAGGCGACCCAGTACTTC.

The chain is built from TRBV4-1 and TRBJ1-2; 7 bases agree with TRBD1. V lost 1 base to trimming and J lost 4 bases; unmatched junction nucleotides: 12. Germline V gene data show CDR1 as MGHRA and CDR2 as YSYEKL. This CDR3 spans 17 amino acids. The CDR3 here is CASSQGPGQVGPYGYTF. The CDR3 DNA reads TGCGCCAGCAGCCAAGGCCCAGGACAGGTCGGGCCCTATGGCTACACCTTC.

In its sample, this clonotype was seen a few times. The chain recombines TRBV11-3 with TRBJ1-2, with D unclear. Trimming took off 5 bases at V and 5 bases at J, with 9 bases between the two ends. The CDR3 is 12 residues long. Germline assignment: CDR1 SGHNT and CDR2 YENEEA. CDR3 DNA: TGTGCCAGCAGCATCACACCTTATGGCTACACCTTC. This sequence encodes CASSITPYGYTF.

The chain employs TRBV2 and TRBJ1-2; the match to TRBD1 covers 7 bases. The germline CDR1 and CDR2 sequences are SNHLY and FYNNEI. The CDR3 runs 15 residues. The J segment lost 2 bases and the V segment lost 6 bases, leaving 9 bases of the junction unmatched. CDR3 sequence (DNA): TGTGCCAGCAGCCTGGGGGACAGACTAAACTATGGCTACACCTTC. Translated: CASSLGDRLNYGYTF.

V gene TRBV7-8 combines with J gene TRBJ1-1, with a weak D call TRBD1 (5 bases). The germline V gene encodes CDR1 SGHVS and CDR2 FQNEAQ. The CDR3 is made up of 16 amino acids. V lost 2 bases, J lost 4 bases, and 17 bases lay in between. CDR3 protein: CASSLSFGGAGTEAFF. Written as DNA, the CDR3 is TGTGCCAGCAGCTTATCTTTTGGAGGGGCCGGCACTGAAGCTTTCTTT.

This chain uses TRBV7-9 with TRBJ2-7, with unresolved D. Between the trimmed V and J ends, which lost 1 base and 3 bases, there was a span of 10 bases. From germline, CDR1 is SEHNR and CDR2 FQNEAQ (reference sequence). The CDR3 is made up of 14 amino acids. CDR3 residues: CASSLVGRHYEQYF. The CDR3 nucleotides are TGTGCCAGCAGCTTAGTTGGCCGACACTACGAGCAGTACTTC. The full variable domain, rest sourced from reference TRBV7-9 and TRBJ2-7, is DTGVSQNPRHKITKRGQNVTFRCDPISEHNRLYWYRQTLGQGPEFLTYFQNEAQLEKSRLLSDRFSAERPKGSFSTLEIQRTEQGDSAMYLCASSLVGRHYEQYFGPGTRLTVT.